The 27 T cell receptor beta chains listed next were all sequenced from one sample in a study of Graves' ophthalmopathy and Graves' hyperthyroidism. Beta-chain TCR CDR3 regions were amplified from RNA transcripts. Second-round multiplex PCR followed a first-round RT-PCR using HTBI primers. Each CDR3 protein is one row after TCRdb ran MiXCR on the multiplex PCR reads. This sample carries about 370,000 distinct CDR3 sequences, about 15% of them seen once, and the ten largest clones take 2% to 3%. The sequenced sample was peripheral blood. The receptor source for this set is an adult woman with stable Graves' hyperthyroidism.

Ten or more counts support this clonotype. The chain combines TRBV5-1 with TRBJ2-7, with D perhaps TRBD1 (6 bases). This CDR3 has 14 residues. CDR1 and CDR2 (germline): SGHRS, YFSETQ. The V gene lost 1 base and the J gene lost 5 bases, with 13 bases spanning the gap. The CDR3 loop is CASSLLPQGDEQYF. In DNA form, the CDR3 reads TGCGCCAGCAGCTTGCTGCCACAGGGAGACGAGCAGTACTTC.

The V and J genes are TRBV12-3 or TRBV12-4 and TRBJ1-6; 10 bases map to TRBD1. The CDR3 sequence is 16 residues long. The V and J ends lost 5 bases and 9 bases, in that order; junction bases with no gene match: 10. For the CDR3, the DNA is TGTGCCAGCAGTACACCCTCCGGGACAGGGGTTTCACCCCTCCACTTT. It is translated as CASSTPSGTGVSPLHF.

V usage is TRBV28 and J usage is TRBJ1-2; 9 nucleotides line up with TRBD1. J gave up 8 bases and V 5 bases, and 6 bases lay outside the gene matches. The CDR3 loop spans 13 amino acids. The germline CDR1 and CDR2 sequences are MDHEN and SYDVKM. CDR3 residues: CASSRQGVRGYTF. CDR3 DNA sequence: TGTGCCAGCAGTCGACAGGGGGTGCGAGGCTACACCTTC.

The table lists this clonotype with many counts. This sequence joins TRBV25-1 and TRBJ2-7; 9 bases fit TRBD1. Trimming took 10 bases from V and 3 from J; bases not matched to a gene: 13. The CDR3 extends over 15 amino acids. Germline V lookup: CDR1 MGHDK, CDR2 SYGVNS. The CDR3 nucleotides are TGTGCCACTTCAAGACCGGGACAGGGTTTCTACGAGCAGTACTTC. This codes for CATSRPGQGFYEQYF.

This clonotype appeared many times. This may be a read error: a much more frequent sequence differs by one nucleotide. The chain uses TRBV7-2 and TRBJ1-1; D remains ambiguous. The CDR3 is 13 residues long. Germline lookup yields CDR1 SGHTA and CDR2 FQGNSA. As DNA, the CDR3 is TGTGCCAGCAACTTATCATATGGGAATGAAGCTTTCTTT. It is translated as CASNLSYGNEAFF.

The sample holds many counts of this clonotype. The CDR3 DNA follows: TGTGCCAGCAGTTTAGGGGCAGCTGACACCGGGGAGCTGTTTTTT. Amino acids: CASSLGAADTGELFF. V and J are TRBV12-3 or TRBV12-4 and TRBJ2-2; no clear D. The CDR3 covers 15 residues. Trimming cost V 1 base and J 3 bases, with 9 bases left between them.

This chain uses TRBV20-1 with TRBJ2-5; the D is unclear. The CDR3 is 14 amino acids. Germline CDR1 DFQATT, CDR2 SNEGSKA (reference sequence). Trimming pared 1 base from V and 1 base from J, leaving 10 bases between. CDR3 loop: CSARGFSVQETQYF. Here the CDR3 DNA reads TGCAGTGCTAGAGGGTTTTCCGTCCAAGAGACCCAGTACTTC.

This clonotype showed up many times. The genes are TRBV27 and TRBJ1-1; D not certain. Trimming shortened V by 1 base and J by 0 bases, and 18 bases separated the two germline ends. This CDR3 spans 18 amino acids. Per the germline V gene, CDR1 is MNHEY and CDR2 is SMNVEV (reference sequence). The CDR3 region has the DNA TGTGCCAGCAGTTTATTCCCCCCGGGCACGGTCATGAACACTGAAGCTTTCTTT. The encoded protein is CASSLFPPGTVMNTEAFF.

This clonotype occurred many times. The J gene is TRBJ2-7, the V gene TRBV28; 9 bases agree with TRBD2. CDR1 and CDR2 from the germline V gene are MDHEN and SYDVKM. The CDR3 sequence is 13 residues long. Germline trimming cut 4 bases from V and 6 bases from J; bases unmatched to any gene: 4. Written as DNA, the CDR3 is TGTGCCAGCAGTTCTAGCGGGACTATCGAGCAGTACTTC. Protein product: CASSSSGTIEQYF.

In nucleotides, the CDR3 is TGTGCCAGCAGCGCCCGACAGGGAGTCTCTGGAAACACCATATATTTT. It encodes CASSARQGVSGNTIYF. The chain couples TRBV3-1 to TRBJ1-3; TRBD1 aligns across 7 bases. This CDR3 comprises 16 residues. Per germline, CDR1 LGHDT and CDR2 YNNKEL (reference sequence). Trimming took 5 bases from V and 0 from J; bases not matched to a gene: 7.

This clonotype showed up many times. The chain is built from TRBV4-2 and TRBJ2-2; TRBD2 aligns across 9 bases. CDR1 and CDR2 (germline): LGHNA, YNFKEQ. Unmatched junction bases numbered 6, after V lost 4 bases and J lost 3 bases. This CDR3 spans 16 amino acids. The CDR3 DNA follows: TGTGCCAGCAGCCTGGGACTAGCAGAAGACACCGGGGAGCTGTTTTTT. Its translation: CASSLGLAEDTGELFF.

Many counts were recorded for this clonotype. This chain connects TRBV7-2 to TRBJ1-1; no firm D call. CDR1 SGHTA and CDR2 FQGNSA come from the germline V gene. The CDR3 spans 11 residues. Between the trimmed V and J ends, which lost 2 bases and 9 bases, there was a span of 7 bases. The CDR3 DNA reads as TGTGCCAGCAGCTTAAGCAGTAAAGCTTTCTTT. Its translation: CASSLSSKAFF.

Only one count was recorded for this clonotype. The gene calls are TRBV6-1 and TRBJ2-5, with D possibly called TRBD1 or TRBD2 (5 bases each). Per germline, CDR1 MNHNS and CDR2 SASEGT. CDR3 size: 17 residues. V gave up 6 bases and J gave up 5 bases, with 25 bases separating them. Here the CDR3 reads CASRGVLARFGRETQYF. Here the CDR3 DNA reads TGTGCCAGCAGGGGGGTGCTAGCCCGCTTCGGAAGGGAGACCCAGTACTTC.

Many counts were recorded for this clonotype. The chain has TRBV20-1 and TRBJ2-7, with a possible D match to TRBD1 (5 bases). The CDR3 consists of 15 residues. Trimming shortened V by 0 bases and J by 2 bases, and 14 bases separated the two germline ends. Germline assignment: CDR1 DFQATT and CDR2 SNEGSKA (reference sequence). CDR3 in amino acids: CSARDLGRATYEQYF. The CDR3 DNA reads as TGCAGTGCTAGAGATCTTGGCAGGGCAACCTACGAGCAGTACTTC.

The sample holds many counts of this clonotype. This chain uses TRBV20-1 with TRBJ1-2; the D is unclear. CDR3 length: 17 residues. Germline CDR1 is DFQATT and CDR2 is SNEGSKA (reference sequence). V shed 0 bases and J shed 1 base, with 18 bases lying between them. The CDR3 is CSARDGRVGYGNYGYTF. The CDR3 DNA reads TGCAGTGCTAGAGATGGGCGGGTAGGGTACGGTAACTATGGCTACACCTTC.

The chain couples TRBV12-3 or TRBV12-4 to TRBJ2-3; 8 bases fit TRBD2. The trim removed 1 base at V and 5 bases at J, leaving 5 bases unmatched. This CDR3 region has 15 residues. The CDR3 DNA is TGTGCCAGCAGTTTAGGAGGGCTAGCGGGAGATACGCAGTATTTT. This gives the protein CASSLGGLAGDTQYF.

This clonotype was detected many times. The chain links TRBV6-5 to TRBJ1-1; D call uncertain. V gave up 0 bases and J gave up 6 bases, with 17 bases separating them. There are 16 residues in the CDR3. CDR1 and CDR2 (germline): MNHEY, SVGAGI. The CDR3 DNA follows: TGTGCCAGCAGTTACTCCTTACTCCTAGGCTTGGCTGAAGCTTTCTTT. The encoded protein is CASSYSLLLGLAEAFF.

The sample holds many counts of this clonotype. The J gene is TRBJ1-2, the V gene TRBV7-9, with D hard to call. CDR1 SEHNR and CDR2 FQNEAQ come from the germline V gene (reference sequence). The CDR3 runs 17 residues. Between the trimmed V and J ends, which lost 5 bases and 1 base, there was a span of 20 bases. CDR3 residues: CASSRTYPKLNNYGYTF. CDR3 DNA: TGTGCCAGCAGCCGAACTTACCCCAAGCTAAATAACTATGGCTACACCTTC.

This clonotype was recorded at least ten times. The chain has TRBV12-3 or TRBV12-4 and TRBJ2-5; 11 bases agree with TRBD2. The CDR3 runs 16 residues. Trimming at V came to 5 bases and at J to 4 bases, leaving 9 bases not matched to a gene. CDR3 coding DNA: TGTGCCAGCAGTCCAACTAGCGGGAGAGTAGGAGAGACCCAGTACTTC. Protein product: CASSPTSGRVGETQYF.

This clonotype came up many times. This rearrangement joins TRBV6-5 to TRBJ2-7, with 8 bases aligning to TRBD1. The CDR3 totals 16 residues. Unmatched junction bases numbered 6, after V lost 2 bases and J lost 0 bases. Per the germline V gene, CDR1 is MNHEY and CDR2 is SVGAGI. In nucleotides, the CDR3 is TGTGCCAGCAGTTACCCGACAGGGGAACTCTCCTACGAGCAGTACTTC. Residues: CASSYPTGELSYEQYF.

This clonotype was picked up many times. The chain combines TRBV12-5 with TRBJ1-5; D might be TRBD1 (6 bases). CDR3 length: 14 residues. Germline lookup yields CDR1 LGHNT and CDR2 FRNRAP. Trimming removed 5 bases at V and 4 bases at J, with 12 bases between. The CDR3 nucleotides are TGTGCTAGTGGTCTAGGACAGCCAAATCAGCCCCAGCATTTT. Its protein product is CASGLGQPNQPQHF.

This clonotype has ten or more counts. CDR3 sequence: CASSQDPRQGSHTIYF. As DNA, the CDR3 is TGTGCCAGCAGCCAAGATCCGCGCCAGGGCAGCCACACCATATATTTT. The chain has TRBV4-2 and TRBJ1-3, with D perhaps matching TRBD1 (5 bases). The V gene lost 0 bases and the J gene lost 8 bases, with 17 bases spanning the gap. This CDR3 has 16 residues. CDR1 LGHNA and CDR2 YNFKEQ come from the germline V gene.

This clonotype was counted only a few times. With a much larger clone just one base away, this may be a read error. The chain joins TRBV5-1 to TRBJ2-7; the match to TRBD2 covers 10 bases. This CDR3 region has 16 residues. The V segment lost 5 bases and the J segment 4 bases; nucleotides outside the gene matches: 12. The germline gives CDR1 SGHRS, CDR2 YFSETQ. The CDR3 DNA reads TGCGCCAGCAGTCCTCTTACTAGCGGGACTACGTACGAGCAGTACGTC. It yields the protein CASSPLTSGTTYEQYV.

This clonotype was recorded many times. The chain has TRBV28 and TRBJ1-2; TRBD1 is a possible D gene (5 bases). The V gene's germline CDR1 is MDHEN and CDR2 SYDVKM. Between the trimmed V and J ends, which lost 5 bases and 2 bases, there was a span of 15 bases. The CDR3 spans 15 residues. The CDR3 region has the DNA TGTGCCAGCAGTACAAATCCGACAGTAAACTATGGCTACACCTTC. Translated, it gives CASSTNPTVNYGYTF.

This clonotype appeared many times. The chain has TRBV12-3 or TRBV12-4 and TRBJ1-2; perhaps TRBD1 as D (5 bases). The CDR3 covers 11 residues. V gave up 5 bases and J gave up 10 bases, with 11 bases separating them. The CDR3 sequence is CASSPSGIYTF. CDR3 in DNA: TGTGCCAGCAGTCCCTCAGGGATCTACACCTTC.

In this sample, this clonotype turned up many times. V gene TRBV10-1 combines with J gene TRBJ2-7, with 8 bases matching TRBD1. The V gene end was trimmed by 6 bases and the J gene end by 6 bases; junction bases not matched to a gene: 7. The CDR3 runs 13 residues. Germline V gene lookup returns CDR1 WNHNN and CDR2 SYGVQD (reference sequence). CDR3 nucleotide sequence: TGCGCCAGCAGGGACGACAGGGGCGGCGAGCAGTACTTC. It codes for CASRDDRGGEQYF.

CDR3 residues: CASGYYRGGRGGELFF. DNA for the CDR3: TGTGCCAGCGGCTACTACAGGGGAGGACGGGGCGGGGAGCTGTTTTTT. The chain recombines TRBV11-2 with TRBJ2-2; TRBD1 might be the D (7 bases). V dropped 8 bases and J dropped 7 bases, with 23 bases sitting between them. The CDR3 length is 16 residues. Germline values: CDR1 SGHAT, CDR2 FQNNGV.